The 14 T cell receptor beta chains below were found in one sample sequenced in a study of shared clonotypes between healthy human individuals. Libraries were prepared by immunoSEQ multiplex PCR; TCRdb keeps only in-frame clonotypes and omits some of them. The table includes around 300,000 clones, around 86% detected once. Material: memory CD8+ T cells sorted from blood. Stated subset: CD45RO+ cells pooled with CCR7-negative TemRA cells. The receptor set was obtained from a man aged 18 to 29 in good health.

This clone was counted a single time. The CDR3 here is CAWTEFTDTQYF. CDR3 in DNA: TGTGCCTGGACTGAGTTCACAGATACGCAGTATTTT. The chain joins TRBV30 to TRBJ2-3, with D unclear. Germline-derived CDR1 and CDR2 are GTSNPN and SVGIG (reference sequence). The V end lost 4 bases, the J end lost 2 bases, and 7 bases lay between the germline ends. The CDR3 runs 12 residues. The complete variable domain, with remaining parts taken from reference TRBV30 and TRBJ2-3, reads SQTIHQWPATLVQPVGSPLSLECTVEGTSNPNLYWYRQAAGRGLQLLFYSVGIGQISSEVPQNLSASRPQDRQFILSSKKLLLSDSGFYLCAWTEFTDTQYFGPGTRLTVL.

The CDR3 is CASSLGGGSYEQYF. As DNA, the CDR3 is TGCGCCAGCAGCCTTGGAGGGGGCTCCTACGAGCAGTACTTC. The chain combines TRBV4-1 with TRBJ2-7; either TRBD1 or TRBD2 may fit D (6 bases each). The CDR3 spans 14 residues. Trimming removed 4 bases at V and 0 bases at J, with 10 bases between. Germline V gives CDR1 MGHRA, CDR2 YSYEKL.

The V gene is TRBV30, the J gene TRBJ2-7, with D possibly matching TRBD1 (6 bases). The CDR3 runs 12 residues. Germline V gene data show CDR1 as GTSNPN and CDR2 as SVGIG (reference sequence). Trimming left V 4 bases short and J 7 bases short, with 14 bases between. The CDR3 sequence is CAWTGVSGEQYF. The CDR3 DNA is TGTGCCTGGACAGGGGTTTCGGGAGAGCAGTACTTC.

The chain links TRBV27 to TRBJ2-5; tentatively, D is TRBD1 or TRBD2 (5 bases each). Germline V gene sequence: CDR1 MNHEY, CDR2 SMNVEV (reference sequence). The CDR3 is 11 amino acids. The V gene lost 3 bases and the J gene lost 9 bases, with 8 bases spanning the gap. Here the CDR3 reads CASSFRDPQYF. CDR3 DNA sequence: TGTGCCAGCAGTTTCCGGGACCCCCAGTACTTC.

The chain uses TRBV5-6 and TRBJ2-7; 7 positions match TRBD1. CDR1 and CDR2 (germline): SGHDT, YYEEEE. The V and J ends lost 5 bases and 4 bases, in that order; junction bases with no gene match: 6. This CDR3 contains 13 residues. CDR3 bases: TGTGCCAGCAGTCAGGGACAGAGTTACGAGCAGTACTTC. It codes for CASSQGQSYEQYF.

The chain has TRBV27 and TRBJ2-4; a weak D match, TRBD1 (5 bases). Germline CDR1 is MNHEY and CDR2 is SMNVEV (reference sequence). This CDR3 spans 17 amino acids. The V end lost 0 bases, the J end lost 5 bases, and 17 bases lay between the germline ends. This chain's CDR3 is CASSLSFSWGQENIQYF. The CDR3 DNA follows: TGTGCCAGCAGTTTATCGTTTAGCTGGGGCCAAGAAAACATTCAGTACTTC.

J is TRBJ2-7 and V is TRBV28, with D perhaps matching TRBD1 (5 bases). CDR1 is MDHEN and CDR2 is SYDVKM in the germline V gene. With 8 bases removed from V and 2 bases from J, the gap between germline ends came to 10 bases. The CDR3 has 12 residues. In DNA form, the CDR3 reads TGTGCCAGCTGGGGCGCCCCCTACGAGCAGTACTTC. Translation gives CASWGAPYEQYF.

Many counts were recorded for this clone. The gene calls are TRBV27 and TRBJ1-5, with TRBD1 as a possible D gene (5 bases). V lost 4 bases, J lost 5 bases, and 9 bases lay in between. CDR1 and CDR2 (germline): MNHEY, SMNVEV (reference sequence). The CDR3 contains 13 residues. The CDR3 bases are TGTGCCAGCAGTTCCCTGGGGGATCAGCCCCAGCATTTT. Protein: CASSSLGDQPQHF.

In nucleotides, the CDR3 is TGTGCCAGCAGCGGAGATGGCTCCTACAATGAGCAGTTCTTC. Its translation: CASSGDGSYNEQFF. The V call is TRBV9, the J call TRBJ2-1; no firm D call. In germline, CDR1 is SGDLS, CDR2 YYNGEE. Trimming stripped 3 bases from V and 0 bases from J, with 7 bases between. CDR3 length: 14 amino acids.

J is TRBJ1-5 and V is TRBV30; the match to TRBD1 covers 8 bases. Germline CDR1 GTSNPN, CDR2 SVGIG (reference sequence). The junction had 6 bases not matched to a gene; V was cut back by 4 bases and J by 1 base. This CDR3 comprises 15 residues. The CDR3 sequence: CAWNHGQGSNQPQHF. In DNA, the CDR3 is TGTGCCTGGAACCATGGACAGGGAAGCAATCAGCCCCAGCATTTT.

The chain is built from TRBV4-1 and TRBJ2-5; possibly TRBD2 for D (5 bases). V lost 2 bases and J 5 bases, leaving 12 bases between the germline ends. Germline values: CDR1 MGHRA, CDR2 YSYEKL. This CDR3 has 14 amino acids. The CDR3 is CASSQPATGETQYF. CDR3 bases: TGCGCCAGCAGCCAACCGGCGACGGGGGAGACCCAGTACTTC.

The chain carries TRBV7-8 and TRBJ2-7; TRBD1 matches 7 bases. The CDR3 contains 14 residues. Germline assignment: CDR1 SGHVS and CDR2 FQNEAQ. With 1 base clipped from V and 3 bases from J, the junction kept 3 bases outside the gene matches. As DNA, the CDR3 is TGTGCCAGCAGCTTAGTCGGACAGGACTACGAGCAGTACTTC. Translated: CASSLVGQDYEQYF.

CDR3 sequence reads: CASSESEFMAVIQYF. As DNA, the CDR3 is TGTGCCAGCAGTGAATCGGAGTTTATGGCGGTCATTCAGTACTTC. The gene calls are TRBV6-1 and TRBJ2-4; no clear D gene. CDR1 MNHNS and CDR2 SASEGT come from the germline V gene. This CDR3 is built from 15 residues. V was trimmed by 2 bases and J by 9 bases, leaving 17 bases between them.

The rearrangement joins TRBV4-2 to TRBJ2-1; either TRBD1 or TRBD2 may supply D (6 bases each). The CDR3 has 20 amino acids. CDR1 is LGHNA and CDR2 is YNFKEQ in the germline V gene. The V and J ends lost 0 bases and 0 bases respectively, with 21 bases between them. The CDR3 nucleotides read TGTGCCAGCAGCCAAGAGGGGGCACCGCTCGGGAGCCTCTCCTACAATGAGCAGTTCTTC. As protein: CASSQEGAPLGSLSYNEQFF.